The T cell receptor (beta chain) described here comes from a study of cytomegalovirus exposure and HLA in healthy donors. The wider study: The Caucasian-associated ancestry cluster held over 65% of approximately 400 genotyped donors.

Turning to this clone: What it recognizes is unknown.

With 60 Vbeta and 13 Jbeta primers, the PCR was carried out. TCRdb's copy holds only in-frame clones and misses some; the assay was immunoSEQ multiplex PCR. The profile shows fewer than 85,000 clones, around 83% of them singletons. General study findings and limits: For cytomegalovirus status, the classifier reportedly gave diagnoses with high specificity and sensitivity. Under in vitro conditions, a few CMV-associated chains were confirmed as specific for CMV antigens. Previous analysis showed most TCR beta V segments were productive about 90% or about 30% of the time.

After removal of 1 base from V and 4 bases from J, the junction contained 2 bases not matched to a gene. The germline CDR1 and CDR2 sequences are SEHNR and FQNEAQ (reference sequence). The CDR3 spans 14 residues. This clonotype originated in a man in his 70s in good health and CMV-seropositive. This chain uses TRBV7-9 with TRBJ2-3, with 7 bases lining up with TRBD1. Sequenced: PBMCs. This CDR3 reads CASSLGQGPDTQYF. The DNA for the CDR3 is TGTGCCAGCAGCTTAGGACAGGGCCCAGATACGCAGTATTTT.